This is a list of T cell receptor beta chains from one sample in a study of OX40 agonist ivuxolimab in advanced cancers. Clones were sequenced by immunoSEQ multiplex PCR, and TCRdb holds only the in-frame ones, with some missing. The table records tens of thousands of clones, around 84% of them present only once. This specimen consisted of CD4+ or CD8+ T cells sorted from blood, obtained in a trial of the OX40 agonist ivuxolimab. The receptor set was obtained from an adult with an advanced solid tumor such as melanoma, head and neck, liver or kidney cancer. CDR3s include the opening cysteine and the closing phenylalanine or tryptophan. The D gene is left open where the match is weak. Clone size is stated in some rows and not others, as once, few, many or a class when expanded.

j_call	v_call	d_call	clone_size	cdr3_aa	cdr3_nt
TRBJ2-7	TRBV28	NA	NA	CASCEGIEAYEQYF	TGTGCCAGCTGTGAGGGGATCGAGGCCTACGAGCAGTACTTC
TRBJ2-7	TRBV11-2	NA	NA	CASSLHSYEQYF	TGTGCCAGCAGCTTACACTCCTACGAGCAGTACTTC
TRBJ1-1	TRBV4-3	TRBD1	once	CASSQRDRAVAPMRAFF	TGCGCCAGCAGCCAGAGGGACAGGGCTGTAGCCCCTATGCGGGCTTTCTTT
TRBJ1-2	TRBV7-2	NA	NA	CASSLARFSYGYTF	TGTGCCAGCAGCTTAGCCCGGTTCTCCTATGGCTACACCTTC
TRBJ2-2	TRBV7-9	TRBD2	NA	CASSEGRDTGELFF	TGTGCCAGCAGCGAGGGGAGGGACACCGGGGAGCTGTTTTTT
TRBJ2-5	TRBV7-5	NA	NA	CASSKGHEKTQYF	TGTGCCAGCAGCAAAGGACATGAAAAGACCCAGTACTTC
TRBJ1-5	TRBV7-8	NA	NA	CASSLVRAQPQHF	TGTGCCAGCAGCTTAGTCCGGGCTCAGCCCCAGCATTTT
TRBJ2-3	TRBV9	NA	few	CASSVSGFSTDTQYF	TGTGCCAGCAGCGTATCAGGCTTCTCCACAGATACGCAGTATTTT
TRBJ2-3	TRBV5-1	NA	NA	CASSWRQNTDTQYF	TGCGCCAGCAGCTGGAGACAGAATACAGATACGCAGTATTTT
TRBJ1-5	TRBV28	NA	NA	CASSQGRNQPQHF	TGTGCCAGCAGTCAGGGGAGGAATCAGCCCCAGCATTTT
TRBJ1-2	TRBV27	NA	NA	CASSWGGGGAYGYTF	TGTGCCAGCAGTTGGGGGGGAGGAGGCGCCTATGGCTACACCTTC
TRBJ1-4	TRBV5-1	TRBD1	NA	CASSEGTGPLEKLFF	TGCGCCAGCAGCGAAGGGACAGGACCCCTTGAAAAACTGTTTTTT
TRBJ1-2	TRBV5-5	NA	NA	CASSRATYGYTF	TGTGCCAGCAGCCGAGCGACCTATGGCTACACCTTC
TRBJ2-3	TRBV9	NA	NA	CASSVDSLADTQYF	TGTGCCAGCAGCGTAGACTCCCTGGCAGATACGCAGTATTTT
TRBJ2-3	TRBV27	NA	once	CASSSDYYSTDTQYF	TGTGCCAGCAGTTCAGACTATTATAGCACAGATACGCAGTATTTT
TRBJ1-1	TRBV11-3	NA	NA	CASSVSSLNTEAFF	TGTGCCAGCAGCGTGAGTAGTTTAAACACTGAAGCTTTCTTT
TRBJ1-3	TRBV9	NA	once	CASSVGEVAGNTIYF	TGTGCCAGCAGCGTAGGGGAGGTGGCTGGAAACACCATATATTTT
TRBJ2-7	TRBV2	NA	NA	CASRVGQAGHEQYF	TGTGCCAGCAGAGTCGGGCAGGCGGGTCACGAGCAGTACTTC
TRBJ2-2	TRBV4-2	TRBD2	NA	CASSQDWNPSGVNTGELFF	TGTGCCAGCAGCCAAGACTGGAATCCTAGCGGAGTGAACACCGGGGAGCTGTTTTTT
TRBJ1-4	TRBV6-5	NA	NA	CASSSSGGETNEKLFF	TGTGCCAGCAGTTCGTCTGGGGGGGAGACTAATGAAAAACTGTTTTTT
TRBJ2-7	TRBV7-2	TRBD2	NA	CASSPSHGGGGYEQYF	TGTGCCAGCAGCCCCTCCCATGGCGGGGGGGGCTACGAGCAGTACTTC
TRBJ2-5	TRBV4-1	NA	few	CASSQEGGVEETQYF	TGCGCCAGCAGCCAAGAAGGGGGGGTGGAGGAGACCCAGTACTTC
TRBJ1-4	TRBV25-1	NA	NA	CASSEYTLGTETNEKLFF	TGTGCCAGCAGTGAATATACTCTCGGGACGGAAACTAATGAAAAACTGTTTTTT
TRBJ2-7	TRBV9	TRBD2	NA	CASSPLAGSYEQYF	TGTGCCAGCAGCCCACTAGCGGGGTCCTACGAGCAGTACTTC
TRBJ2-7	TRBV12-5	NA	NA	CASGPSGVSLRIKYF	TGTGCTAGTGGCCCAAGCGGCGTTTCACTGAGAATTAAGTACTTC
TRBJ2-7	TRBV15	TRBD1	NA	CATSRDGQGAFNEQYF	TGTGCCACCAGCAGAGACGGACAGGGGGCGTTCAACGAGCAGTACTTC
TRBJ2-7	TRBV19	TRBD2	NA	CASSLPGLAGGSSYEQYF	TGTGCCAGTAGTCTTCCGGGACTAGCGGGAGGGTCATCCTACGAGCAGTACTTC
TRBJ1-5	TRBV28	NA	few	CASRDGNQPQHF	TGTGCCAGCAGGGACGGCAATCAGCCCCAGCATTTT
TRBJ2-5	TRBV5-1	NA	NA	CASSFIAARDQYF	TGCGCCAGCAGCTTTATAGCGGCAAGAGACCAGTACTTC
TRBJ2-7	TRBV5-6	NA	NA	CASSLGRVASEQYF	TGTGCCAGCAGCTTGGGGAGAGTGGCCTCCGAGCAGTACTTC
TRBJ1-6	TRBV4-2	NA	NA	CASSQAGRISPLHF	TGTGCCAGCAGCCAAGCGGGACGTATTTCACCCCTCCACTTT
TRBJ1-4	TRBV14	NA	NA	CASSLARGSRSEKLFF	TGTGCCAGCAGCCTAGCACGGGGGTCGCGGAGTGAAAAACTGTTTTTT
TRBJ2-3	TRBV2	NA	NA	CASSGSPTTDTQYF	TGTGCCAGCAGTGGTAGCCCCACCACAGATACGCAGTATTTT
TRBJ1-5	TRBV28	NA	once	CASSLLVRFSSNQPQHF	TGTGCCAGCAGTTTATTGGTGAGGTTTTCTAGCAATCAGCCCCAGCATTTT
TRBJ2-1	TRBV7-2	NA	NA	CASSSPPRGYNEQFF	TGTGCCAGCAGCTCCCCCCCGAGGGGATACAATGAGCAGTTCTTC
TRBJ2-2	TRBV7-2	TRBD2	NA	CASSLSLAGYTGELFF	TGTGCCAGCAGCTTATCGCTAGCGGGTTACACCGGGGAGCTGTTTTTT
TRBJ2-7	TRBV7-9	NA	few	CASSQGQPGRHEQYF	TGTGCCAGCAGCCAAGGTCAACCAGGACGCCACGAGCAGTACTTC